This is a list of T cell receptor beta chains from one sample in a study of blood T cell repertoires in COVID-19. Profiling relied on immunoSEQ multiplex PCR, and the TCRdb table lists in-frame clones only, not all of them. The repertoire holds 100,000 to 150,000 clones, with more than 70% as singletons. Sequenced: peripheral blood. The source of these receptors is a woman older than 75 with COVID-19, enrolled during active disease. CDR3s include the opening cysteine and the closing phenylalanine or tryptophan. The D gene is left open where the match is weak. Rows give clone size only sometimes, using once, few, many, or a class for an expanded clone.

>NA|TRBV6-2/TRBV6-3|NA|TRBJ2-5
CASSYLGGGQETQYF
>NA|TRBV2|NA|TRBJ2-3
CASSVSGQSTDTQYF
>TRBD2|TRBV9|NA|TRBJ2-1
CASSVWSSGSNEQFF
>TRBD1|TRBV5-6|NA|TRBJ1-1
CASSLSLDREGEAFF
>TRBD1|TRBV11-2|NA|TRBJ1-1
CASSPAQGEKTEAFF
>NA|TRBV4-3|NA|TRBJ2-7
CASSQDLGPFEQYF
>TRBD1|TRBV5-1|NA|TRBJ1-5
CASSLWGQGNQPQHF
>TRBD2|TRBV5-6|NA|TRBJ2-3
CASSRLAGGDLDTQYF
>TRBD1|TRBV6-2/TRBV6-3|NA|TRBJ2-6
CASSKMTPGTASSGANVLTF
>NA|TRBV3-1/TRBV3-2|NA|TRBJ1-6
CASSPRGGGINSPLHF
>NA|TRBV7-9|NA|TRBJ1-4
CASSLGSVENEKLFF
>NA|TRBV5-4|NA|TRBJ2-7
CASSEYQGGREQYF
>TRBD2|TRBV6-2/TRBV6-3|NA|TRBJ2-7
CASSFPGRGAEGEQYF
>TRBD2|TRBV5-4|NA|TRBJ2-7
CASSFLAGDHEQYF
>NA|TRBV3-1/TRBV3-2|NA|TRBJ1-1
CASSPRVLTEAFF
>NA|TRBV9|few|TRBJ1-3
CASSPMGGAGNTIYF
>NA|TRBV5-4|NA|TRBJ1-2
CASSSPAQGNYGYTF
>NA|TRBV18|NA|TRBJ2-2
CASSPGEQNTGELFF
>TRBD2|TRBV19|NA|TRBJ2-2
CASSISSGRVNTGELFF
>NA|TRBV12-3/TRBV12-4|NA|TRBJ2-3
CASSRITDTQYF
>NA|TRBV6-1|NA|TRBJ2-7
CASSERGAGYEQYF
>TRBD1|TRBV29-1|NA|TRBJ2-2
CSVRQGVGGELFF
>NA|TRBV25-1|NA|TRBJ1-2
CASSEYRYGYTF
>TRBD1|TRBV28|NA|TRBJ2-7
CASSSTGGTYEQYF
>NA|TRBV3-1/TRBV3-2|NA|TRBJ1-1
CASSHVPRSDTEAFF
>NA|TRBV20-1|few|TRBJ2-3
CSAARDTQYF
>NA|TRBV28|few|TRBJ1-3
CASSRVRVGNTIYF
>NA|TRBV11-1|NA|TRBJ2-1
CASSLDLVGSYNEQFF
>TRBD1|TRBV6-6|NA|TRBJ1-6
CASTSMSGQLNSPLHF
>TRBD1|TRBV14|NA|TRBJ2-6
CASSQKGQPRSSGANVLTF
>NA|TRBV29-1|NA|TRBJ2-7
CSVSHYTQGHEQYF
>TRBD2|TRBV6-4|NA|TRBJ2-1
CASSGSGSASEQFF
>TRBD1|TRBV28|NA|TRBJ2-7
CASSQDRPTYEQYF
>TRBD1|TRBV11-2|NA|TRBJ2-7
CASSPRQGSNYEQYF
>NA|TRBV29-1|NA|TRBJ1-3
CSAQGRRFSGNTIYF